Presented here are 18 T cell receptor beta chains from one specimen sequenced in a study of T cell repertoires in cytomegalovirus infection (dated by TCRdb to between 2018 and 2021). The instrument was an Illumina HiSeq 1500. The raw public data were reprocessed by TCRdb itself: fastp quality trimming at Q25, MiXCR clonotype calling, in-frame beta chains only. Entries are consolidated by CDR3 protein sequence, retaining the most common genes and DNA. The sample records roughly 920,000 distinct CDR3 sequences, around a third of which are singletons. The ten largest clones add up to around 15% of the sample. Their recognized antigens are unknown. In the paper's terms, the treatment or condition label means: in vitro stimulation with specific CMV peptide epitopes to enrich CMV-specific T cells. The sample in question was cultured CD8+ T cells from PBMCs, obtained from culture after CMV antigen stimulation. The receptors shown here come from a human donor in good health (CMV status not recorded). Some clones in this sample may be carry-over from other donors' samples.

This clonotype was detected a few times. The rearrangement joins TRBV11-2 to TRBJ2-3; D is possibly TRBD1 (6 bases). The CDR3 length is 17 residues. Germline CDR1 and CDR2: SGHAT and FQNNGV. V was trimmed by 5 bases and J by 4 bases, leaving 22 bases between them. The CDR3 loop reads CASSPDSLTGAPDTQYF. DNA of the CDR3: TGTGCCAGCAGCCCAGATTCGTTGACAGGTGCCCCAGATACGCAGTATTTT.

This chain links TRBV12-3 or TRBV12-4 with TRBJ1-5; D is perhaps TRBD1 (5 bases). Trimming removed 5 bases at V and 3 bases at J, with 14 bases between. This CDR3 is 15 amino acids long. CDR3 amino acids: CASSPPGQLNQPQHF. The CDR3 bases are TGTGCCAGCAGTCCTCCGGGGCAGCTCAATCAGCCCCAGCATTTT.

V usage is TRBV11-2 and J usage is TRBJ1-5, with 8 nucleotides matching TRBD1. Looked up from germline, CDR1 is SGHAT and CDR2 is FQNNGV. The CDR3 has 15 amino acids. V lost 0 bases to trimming and J lost 5 bases; unmatched junction nucleotides: 3. The CDR3 loop reads CASSLDRGLHQPQHF. CDR3 sequence (DNA): TGTGCCAGCAGCTTAGACAGGGGGCTGCATCAGCCCCAGCATTTT.

The rearrangement uses TRBV6-8 and TRBJ2-5, with 10 bases fitting TRBD2. This CDR3 has 13 residues. Trimming at V came to 11 bases and at J to 5 bases, leaving 8 bases not matched to a gene. Germline CDR1 reads MNHGY; CDR2 reads SAAAGT. The DNA for the CDR3 is TGTGCCGGTAGCGGGAGGCTTTTCGAGACCCAGTACTTC. This translates into CAGSGRLFETQYF.

As to this clonotype: The junction departs from the called germline gene at one end, perhaps through a read error. The rearrangement uses TRBV12-3 or TRBV12-4 and TRBJ2-7; TRBD1 aligns across 8 bases. The CDR3 is made up of 14 amino acids. For the CDR3, the DNA is TGTGCCAGCAGTGGGACAGGTTTAGGCTACGAGCGGTACTTC. The encoded protein is CASSGTGLGYERYF.

The chain has TRBV18 and TRBJ2-2, with TRBD1 as a possible D gene (6 bases). CDR1 is KGHSH and CDR2 is LQKENI in the germline V gene. The length of the CDR3 is 15 residues. Deletions cut 3 bases from V and 3 bases from J, with 11 bases between. The CDR3 coding sequence is TGTGCCAGCTCACCCCAGGGGAAGGACACCGGGGAGCTGTTTTTT. Its translation is CASSPQGKDTGELFF.

The chain carries TRBV20-1 and TRBJ1-6, with TRBD1 matching 9 bases. The CDR3 length is 15 residues. V was clipped by 0 bases and J by 10 bases; unmatched bases: 7. The germline gives CDR1 DFQATT, CDR2 SNEGSKA (reference sequence). The CDR3 nucleotides read TGCAGTGCTAGAGAAAGGGACAGGGATAGCTCACCCCTCCACTTT. Its translation is CSARERDRDSSPLHF.

This sequence joins TRBV27 and TRBJ2-7, with D unresolved. Germline CDR1 is MNHEY and CDR2 is SMNVEV (reference sequence). V was clipped by 3 bases and J by 2 bases, with 8 bases between them. The CDR3 is 13 residues long. The CDR3 is CASSFSDTYEQYF. CDR3 DNA sequence: TGTGCCAGCAGTTTCTCTGATACCTACGAGCAGTACTTC.

The chain is built from TRBV2 and TRBJ2-3; TRBD2 matches at 9 bases. The CDR3 is made up of 15 amino acids. The germline V gene has CDR1 SNHLY and CDR2 FYNNEI. The V and J ends lost 3 bases and 6 bases, in that order; junction bases with no gene match: 7. CDR3 sequence: CASSERRGGQDTQYF. DNA of the CDR3: TGTGCCAGCAGTGAGAGGCGGGGGGGCCAGGATACGCAGTATTTT.

This clonotype has a single count. V gene TRBV5-5 combines with J gene TRBJ2-1, with unresolved D. The CDR3 totals 13 residues. The V end lost 1 base, the J end lost 6 bases, and 8 bases lay between the germline ends. Germline CDR1 and CDR2: SGHKS and YYEKEE (reference sequence). The CDR3 nucleotides read TGTGCCAGCAGCTTGCGTCTGATCAATGAGCAGTTCTTC. Its protein is CASSLRLINEQFF.

This clonotype was seen at least ten times. The genes are TRBV7-2 and TRBJ1-1, with 8 bases that match TRBD1. V shed 6 bases and J 0 bases; nucleotides not matched to a gene: 6. Looked up from germline, CDR1 is SGHTA and CDR2 is FQGNSA. The CDR3 spans 15 residues. For the CDR3, the DNA is TGTGCCAGCAGTTATAACAGGGGGATGAACACTGAAGCTTTCTTT. This sequence encodes CASSYNRGMNTEAFF.

V and J are TRBV6-8 and TRBJ2-2; D gene unclear. V was clipped by 6 bases and J by 0 bases, with 11 bases between them. Germline values: CDR1 MNHGY, CDR2 SAAAGT. CDR3 size: 15 residues. The CDR3 coding sequence is TGTGCCAGCAGCGGGCCAAACGCGAACACCGGGGAGCTGTTTTTT. Amino acids: CASSGPNANTGELFF.

The chain couples TRBV10-1 to TRBJ2-3; TRBD2 matches at 7 bases. This CDR3 is built from 15 residues. Losses at the gene ends were 0 bases for V and 3 bases for J; bases not matched to a gene: 3. In germline, CDR1 is WNHNN, CDR2 SYGVQD (reference sequence). The CDR3 DNA follows: TGCGCCAGCAGTGAGTCGCGCGGGGGAACAGATACGCAGTATTTT. This gives the protein CASSESRGGTDTQYF.

The sample holds a few counts of this clonotype. This rearrangement joins TRBV6-5 to TRBJ2-1, with 7 bases fitting TRBD1. Germline V CDR1 and CDR2: MNHEY, SVGAGI. This CDR3 spans 14 amino acids. V dropped 1 base and J dropped 4; count of bases not matched to a gene: 1. CDR3 sequence: CASSYYRGYNEQFF. The CDR3 bases are TGTGCCAGCAGTTACTACAGGGGTTACAATGAGCAGTTCTTC.

The rearrangement joins TRBV6-2 or TRBV6-3 to TRBJ2-7; D not certain. Looked up from germline, CDR1 is MNHEY and CDR2 is SVGEGT. V lost 2 bases and J 7 bases, leaving 12 bases between the germline ends. The CDR3 is 13 amino acids. CDR3 residues: CASSYPERKEQYV. Here the CDR3 DNA reads TGTGCCAGCAGTTACCCTGAGAGGAAGGAGCAGTACGTC.

The chain combines TRBV20-1 with TRBJ2-7; 7 bases agree with TRBD1. V shed 6 bases and J 6 bases; nucleotides not matched to a gene: 5. This CDR3 contains 11 residues. Looked up from germline, CDR1 is DFQATT and CDR2 is SNEGSKA (reference sequence). This CDR3 reads CSATGTVEQYF. DNA of the CDR3: TGCAGTGCGACGGGGACAGTCGAGCAGTACTTC.

The chain carries TRBV6-1 and TRBJ1-2; tentatively, D is TRBD1 (5 bases). Trimming removed 3 bases from V and 6 bases from J, with 11 bases in between. Germline lookup yields CDR1 MNHNS and CDR2 SASEGT. This CDR3 has 13 amino acids. The CDR3 region has the DNA TGTGCCAGCAGTGACAGGGAATCCAATGGCTACACCTTC. Its protein is CASSDRESNGYTF.

The chain links TRBV28 to TRBJ2-5; 7 nucleotides agree with TRBD2. CDR1 and CDR2 from the germline V gene are MDHEN and SYDVKM. This CDR3 contains 15 residues. V trimming: 7 bases; J trimming: 2 bases; junction bases outside the gene matches: 10. CDR3: CASTAESGGQETQYF. CDR3 nucleotide sequence: TGTGCCAGCACCGCGGAGTCCGGGGGGCAAGAGACCCAGTACTTC.